These 23 T cell receptor beta chains share one sample of origin, sequenced in a study of blood T cell repertoires in COVID-19. This table comes from immunoSEQ multiplex PCR, and its TCRdb copy is limited to in-frame clones, with some not included. The data contain about 270,000 clones, just under 90% of them singletons. Sample: PBMCs or T cells enriched from blood (not recorded which). The receptors derive from a woman aged 30 to 39 with acute COVID-19.

The chain links TRBV27 to TRBJ1-6; D gene uncertain. V dropped 3 bases and J dropped 7 bases, with 7 bases sitting between them. This CDR3 spans 13 amino acids. CDR1 is MNHEY and CDR2 is SMNVEV in the germline V gene (reference sequence). The CDR3 loop is CASSFVPNSPLHF. As DNA, the CDR3 is TGTGCCAGCAGTTTCGTCCCCAATTCACCCCTCCACTTT.

This rearrangement joins TRBV27 to TRBJ2-7; 9 bases agree with TRBD2. J gave up 2 bases and V 1 base, and 9 bases lay outside the gene matches. Per germline, CDR1 MNHEY and CDR2 SMNVEV (reference sequence). This CDR3 contains 17 residues. The CDR3 DNA sequence: TGTGCCAGCAGTTTATTTGGCCAGCGGGAGGTTACCTACGAGCAGTACTTC. Amino acid sequence: CASSLFGQREVTYEQYF.

The chain is built from TRBV9 and TRBJ2-1; D is undetermined. V lost 0 bases and J 3 bases, leaving 10 bases between the germline ends. The germline V gene has CDR1 SGDLS and CDR2 YYNGEE. The CDR3 runs to 15 residues. The CDR3, as DNA: TGTGCCAGCAGCGTAGATGCCTTGAGCTACAATGAGCAGTTCTTC. Encoded protein: CASSVDALSYNEQFF.

The chain couples TRBV9 to TRBJ2-3, with 10 bases matching TRBD1. Unmatched junction bases numbered 6, after V lost 4 bases and J lost 4 bases. Germline loops: CDR1 SGDLS, CDR2 YYNGEE. The CDR3 contains 15 residues. This CDR3 is CASSTGTGVSDTQYF. CDR3 bases: TGTGCCAGCAGCACTGGGACAGGGGTTTCAGATACGCAGTATTTT.

The chain links TRBV7-8 to TRBJ1-1, with D possibly being TRBD1 (5 bases). Trimming removed 9 bases from V and 1 base from J, with 18 bases in between. In germline, CDR1 is SGHVS, CDR2 FQNEAQ. The CDR3 has 15 residues. The CDR3 loop is CARPGGAQGNTEAFF. CDR3 sequence (DNA): TGTGCCAGACCCGGTGGGGCCCAGGGGAACACTGAAGCTTTCTTT. Based on the CDR3 plus reference TRBV7-8 and TRBJ1-1, the full variable domain is GAGVSQSPRYKVAKRGQDVALRCDPISGHVSLFWYQQALGQGPEFLTYFQNEAQLDKSGLPSDRFFAERPEGSVSTLKIQRTQQEDSAVYLCARPGGAQGNTEAFFGQGTRLTVV.

The chain has TRBV10-3 and TRBJ1-5; TRBD1 matches at 7 bases. The CDR3 consists of 15 residues. The V and J ends lost 6 bases and 2 bases, in that order; junction bases with no gene match: 7. CDR1 is ENHRY and CDR2 is SYGVKD in the germline V gene. CDR3 DNA sequence: TGTGCCATCAGAGAAGACAGGGCCGGCAATCAGCCCCAGCATTTT. Its protein is CAIREDRAGNQPQHF.

The J gene is TRBJ2-3, the V gene TRBV27, with D perhaps matching TRBD1 (6 bases). CDR3 length equals 14 residues. Germline loops: CDR1 MNHEY, CDR2 SMNVEV (reference sequence). Trimming took 6 bases from V and 2 from J, leaving 12 bases between them. This CDR3 is CASRSGQPTDTQYF. The CDR3 DNA reads as TGTGCCAGCAGATCAGGACAGCCCACAGATACGCAGTATTTT.

The CDR3 is CASSQEPRVSYEQYF. The DNA of the CDR3 is TGCGCCAGCAGCCAAGAACCCCGGGTATCCTACGAGCAGTACTTC. The chain carries TRBV4-1 and TRBJ2-7; D not resolved. Germline V gene data show CDR1 as MGHRA and CDR2 as YSYEKL. Trimming pared 0 bases from V and 1 base from J, leaving 10 bases between. The CDR3 loop spans 15 amino acids.

The CDR3 nucleotides are TGTGCCAGATTTCCCCCCCGGGGGGTCCACAATGAGCAGTTCTTC. Its translation is CARFPPRGVHNEQFF. The V and J genes are TRBV28 and TRBJ2-1, with 7 bases fitting TRBD2. The J segment lost 5 bases and the V segment lost 9 bases, leaving 13 bases of the junction unmatched. CDR1 is MDHEN, CDR2 SYDVKM, per germline. There are 15 residues in the CDR3. Variable domain in full (rest from reference TRBV28 and TRBJ2-1): DVKVTQSSRYLVKRTGEKVFLECVQDMDHENMFWYRQDPGLGLRLIYFSYDVKMKEKGDIPEGYSVSREKKERFSLILESASTNQTSMYLCARFPPRGVHNEQFFGPGTRLTVL.

The chain recombines TRBV28 with TRBJ1-5; possibly TRBD1 for D (5 bases). Germline V CDR1 and CDR2: MDHEN, SYDVKM. The ends were cut back, 6 bases at V and 6 bases at J, with 15 bases in the middle. The CDR3 loop spans 14 amino acids. The CDR3 nucleotides are TGTGCCAGCAGATCTCCAAACGGGGGTCAGCCCCAGCATTTT. Protein sequence: CASRSPNGGQPQHF.

The count of this clone is one. The rearrangement links TRBV7-9 to TRBJ2-5; 15 positions match TRBD2. The CDR3 covers 17 residues. Germline V gene lookup returns CDR1 SEHNR and CDR2 FQNEAQ (reference sequence). V was clipped by 5 bases and J by 5 bases; unmatched bases: 9. CDR3 loop: CASSPVGTSGGRETQYF. CDR3 coding DNA: TGTGCCAGCAGCCCCGTTGGGACTAGCGGGGGGAGGGAGACCCAGTACTTC.

The chain is built from TRBV9 and TRBJ2-4; possible D gene TRBD2, 6 bases. CDR3 length: 14 residues. The germline V gene has CDR1 SGDLS and CDR2 YYNGEE. Trimming cost V 4 bases and J 6 bases, with 14 bases left between them. Here the CDR3 reads CASSPGGQGNIQYF. CDR3 DNA sequence: TGTGCCAGCAGCCCAGGAGGGCAGGGAAACATTCAGTACTTC.

This chain joins TRBV27 and TRBJ1-5; the D gene is possibly TRBD1 (5 bases). Trimming shortened V by 3 bases and J by 3 bases, and 9 bases separated the two germline ends. Germline CDR1 and CDR2: MNHEY and SMNVEV (reference sequence). CDR3 length: 14 amino acids. CDR3 sequence reads: CASSFGGYNQPQHF. The CDR3 DNA follows: TGTGCCAGCAGTTTTGGGGGGTACAATCAGCCCCAGCATTTT.

The V gene is TRBV15, the J gene TRBJ1-4; D is ambiguous. Trimming took 4 bases from V and 5 from J, leaving 8 bases between them. CDR1 LNHNV and CDR2 YYDKDF come from the germline V gene (reference sequence). This CDR3 has 13 amino acids. The CDR3 region is CATSKSGNEKLFF. The CDR3, as DNA: TGTGCCACCAGCAAGTCGGGGAATGAAAAACTGTTTTTT.

The chain combines TRBV12-3 or TRBV12-4 with TRBJ1-5; D is unclear. V was clipped by 6 bases and J by 4 bases, with 7 bases between them. The CDR3 is 12 amino acids. CDR3 loop: CASSRLNQPQHF. The CDR3, as DNA: TGTGCCAGCAGCCGACTTAATCAGCCCCAGCATTTT.

V usage is TRBV10-1 and J usage is TRBJ2-7; no clear D. The V and J ends lost 8 bases and 12 bases respectively, with 11 bases between them. Germline CDR1 WNHNN, CDR2 SYGVQD (reference sequence). The CDR3 spans 9 residues. CDR3 sequence reads: CASLEQPYF. The DNA for the CDR3 is TGCGCCAGCTTGGAGCAGCCGTACTTC.

V gene TRBV11-2 combines with J gene TRBJ2-3, with D perhaps TRBD1 (6 bases). Trimming took off 6 bases at V and 4 bases at J, with 11 bases between the two ends. The CDR3 extends over 13 amino acids. The V gene's germline CDR1 is SGHAT and CDR2 FQNNGV. CDR3 loop: CASSLYRADTQYF. The CDR3 DNA reads TGTGCCAGCAGTCTATACAGGGCAGATACGCAGTATTTT.

This chain joins TRBV28 and TRBJ2-7; maybe TRBD2 (5 bases). The CDR3 contains 14 residues. Trimming took 1 base from V and 3 from J, leaving 10 bases between them. Germline loops: CDR1 MDHEN, CDR2 SYDVKM. The CDR3 coding sequence is TGTGCCAGCAGTTTATCCGGAGGTAGCTACGAGCAGTACTTC. It specifies CASSLSGGSYEQYF.

The chain couples TRBV2 to TRBJ1-5; tentatively, D is TRBD1 (5 bases). CDR3 length equals 15 residues. Deletions cut 2 bases from V and 4 bases from J, with 12 bases between. Germline-derived CDR1 and CDR2 are SNHLY and FYNNEI. CDR3: CASSERGLLNQPQHF. The DNA of the CDR3 is TGTGCCAGCAGTGAAAGGGGACTACTAAATCAGCCCCAGCATTTT.

V is TRBV4-1 and J is TRBJ2-7, with 9 bases lining up with TRBD2. V gave up 5 bases and J gave up 7 bases; unmatched junction bases: 9. Germline-derived CDR1 and CDR2 are MGHRA and YSYEKL. This CDR3 comprises 14 residues. The CDR3 DNA follows: TGCGCCAGCAGCAAGGGACTAGCACGAGATGAGCAGTACTTC. The encoded protein is CASSKGLARDEQYF.

For the CDR3, the DNA is TGTGCCAGCAGCAACTGGGACAGTTCATGGCAGAGAAGGATTTTCAGCTCCTACGAGCAGTACTTC. Protein product: CASSNWDSSWQRRIFSSYEQYF. V and J are TRBV21-1 and TRBJ2-7; the table calls TRBD1, which could not be checked here. TRBV21-1 is labeled a pseudogene. The CDR3 covers 22 residues.

DNA of the CDR3: TGTGCCAGCAGCCCCCTTGTCCAGTCGATCTACGAGCAGTACTTC. It yields the protein CASSPLVQSIYEQYF. The J gene is TRBJ2-7, the V gene TRBV3-1 (or the pseudogene TRBV3-2); D call uncertain. The V and J ends lost 4 bases and 3 bases respectively, with 16 bases between them. Germline values: CDR1 LGHDT, CDR2 YNNKEL (reference sequence). CDR3 length: 15 residues.

The V gene is TRBV28, the J gene TRBJ1-5, with 8 bases fitting TRBD1. Trimming at V came to 6 bases and at J to 1 base, leaving 5 bases not matched to a gene. This CDR3 is built from 15 residues. Per the germline V gene, CDR1 is MDHEN and CDR2 is SYDVKM. In nucleotides, the CDR3 is TGTGCCAGCAGATTGACAGGGGTCAGCAATCAGCCCCAGCATTTT. Translation: CASRLTGVSNQPQHF. The complete variable domain, with remaining parts taken from reference TRBV28 and TRBJ1-5, reads DVKVTQSSRYLVKRTGEKVFLECVQDMDHENMFWYRQDPGLGLRLIYFSYDVKMKEKGDIPEGYSVSREKKERFSLILESASTNQTSMYLCASRLTGVSNQPQHFGDGTRLSIL.